Listed here is a single T cell receptor beta chain. What it recognizes is unknown. These data come from a study of T cell responses to AZD1222 COVID-19 vaccine. Sequenced by immunoSEQ multiplex PCR; TCRdb stores in-frame clones only, minus some. The repertoire holds some 110,000 clones, with approximately 90% as singletons. This CDR3 has 16 amino acids. Germline V lookup: CDR1 SGHTS, CDR2 YDEGEE. With 4 bases removed from V and 6 bases from J, the gap between germline ends came to 21 bases. Points from the study as a whole: Repertoire sampling occurred only after the peak T cell response. Baseline seropositivity occurred in only six AZD1222 recipients.

This sequence originates from an adult who received the AZD1222 COVID-19 vaccine. The V gene is TRBV5-8, the J gene TRBJ2-3; D assignment may be TRBD1 or TRBD2 (5 bases each). The sequencing used peripheral blood, collected 28 days after the second AZD1222 dose. CDR3 coding DNA: TGTGCCAGCAGCCCGCAGGACTCCAATTGGGGGGATACGCAGTATTTT. Translation: CASSPQDSNWGDTQYF.